This entry lists 24 T cell receptor beta chains sequenced from one sample in a study of blood T cell repertoires in COVID-19. The repertoire was sequenced with immunoSEQ multiplex PCR; TCRdb's copy has only in-frame clones and lacks some. Here the sample spans approximately 160,000 clones, 90% to 95% being singletons. Material: peripheral blood. The origin of the receptors is a man between 50 and 59 years old with acute or convalescent COVID-19.

This clone was counted a few times. This chain connects TRBV7-2 to TRBJ2-3; D remains ambiguous. From germline, CDR1 is SGHTA and CDR2 FQGNSA. This CDR3 is 14 amino acids long. V shed 1 base and J shed 1 base, with 6 bases lying between them. CDR3 nucleotide sequence: TGTGCCAGCAGCTTAGTGGTAGGCACAGATACGCAGTATTTT. Residues: CASSLVVGTDTQYF.

There are a few counts of this clone. The J gene is TRBJ1-2, the V gene TRBV6-5, with TRBD1 matching 12 bases. Germline V CDR1 and CDR2: MNHEY, SVGAGI. J was trimmed by 6 bases and V by 6 bases; bases with no gene match: 5. The CDR3 is 14 residues long. In nucleotides, the CDR3 is TGTGCCAGCAGCTGGGACAGGGGGCGAAATGGCTACACCTTC. It codes for CASSWDRGRNGYTF.

This sequence joins TRBV5-8 and TRBJ2-2, with D tentatively TRBD1 (5 bases). Trimming cost V 2 bases and J 5 bases, with 7 bases left between them. Germline V CDR1 and CDR2: SGHTS, YDEGEE. The CDR3 runs to 13 residues. CDR3 DNA: TGTGCCAGCAGCTTTAGGGGTACCGGGGAGCTGTTTTTT. It codes for CASSFRGTGELFF.

The V gene is TRBV27, the J gene TRBJ2-5; D may be TRBD2 (7 bases). In germline, CDR1 is MNHEY, CDR2 SMNVEV (reference sequence). The V gene lost 2 bases and the J gene lost 1 base, with 8 bases spanning the gap. The CDR3 has 14 residues. The CDR3 region is CASSLAGAQETQYF. For the CDR3, the DNA is TGTGCCAGCAGTTTAGCGGGGGCCCAAGAGACCCAGTACTTC.

The rearrangement joins TRBV15 to TRBJ1-5; 7 nucleotides agree with TRBD1. Germline CDR1 is LNHNV and CDR2 is YYDKDF (reference sequence). This CDR3 region has 13 residues. V trimming: 4 bases; J trimming: 5 bases; junction bases outside the gene matches: 2. The CDR3 protein is CATSNDRDQPQHF. For the CDR3, the DNA is TGTGCCACCAGCAACGACAGGGATCAGCCCCAGCATTTT.

The chain has TRBV11-2 and TRBJ2-7; the D gene is possibly TRBD1 (5 bases). CDR3 length equals 15 residues. Trimming stripped 0 bases from V and 4 bases from J, with 13 bases between. Germline assignment: CDR1 SGHAT and CDR2 FQNNGV. CDR3: CASSLEWGPTYEQYF. The CDR3 DNA is TGTGCCAGCAGCTTAGAATGGGGCCCAACTTACGAGCAGTACTTC.

V gene TRBV19 combines with J gene TRBJ2-6; D unresolved. V lost 3 bases, J lost 0 bases, and 6 bases lay in between. The CDR3 spans 15 residues. Germline V gene sequence: CDR1 LNHDA, CDR2 SQIVND (reference sequence). CDR3 coding DNA: TGTGCCAGTAGTATTATAATCTCTGGGGCCAACGTCCTGACTTTC. Its translation is CASSIIISGANVLTF.

The J gene is TRBJ2-1, the V gene TRBV12-3 or TRBV12-4; D might be TRBD2 (5 bases). This CDR3 region has 13 residues. With 7 bases removed from V and 6 bases from J, the gap between germline ends came to 13 bases. This CDR3 is CASNQDYPNEQFF. The DNA of the CDR3 is TGTGCCAGCAATCAAGACTACCCCAATGAGCAGTTCTTC.

This clone has only one observation. This sequence joins TRBV4-2 and TRBJ1-5, with unresolved D. This CDR3 spans 16 amino acids. V gave up 1 base and J gave up 3 bases, with 13 bases separating them. Germline loops: CDR1 LGHNA, CDR2 YNFKEQ. CDR3 nucleotides: TGTGCCAGCAGCCAAGGGAGAGGGTACTCCAATCAGCCCCAGCATTTT. It codes for CASSQGRGYSNQPQHF.

This chain uses TRBV28 with TRBJ2-2; D gene unclear. The V gene lost 2 bases and the J gene lost 5 bases, with 15 bases spanning the gap. CDR1 and CDR2 from the germline V gene are MDHEN and SYDVKM. The CDR3 covers 16 residues. The CDR3 sequence: CASSLVGARWTGELFF. The CDR3 coding sequence is TGTGCCAGCAGTTTAGTAGGAGCTAGATGGACCGGGGAGCTGTTTTTT.

The chain recombines TRBV27 with TRBJ1-5, with TRBD1 as a possible D gene (5 bases). The CDR3 consists of 15 residues. Trimming stripped 4 bases from V and 4 bases from J, with 14 bases between. The germline CDR1 and CDR2 sequences are MNHEY and SMNVEV (reference sequence). As DNA, the CDR3 is TGTGCCAGCAGTTCCTACTCCCAGGGAAATCAGCCCCAGCATTTT. Amino acids: CASSSYSQGNQPQHF.

The chain carries TRBV7-3 and TRBJ2-1, with a possible D match to TRBD2 (6 bases). In germline, CDR1 is SGHTA, CDR2 FQGTGA. The CDR3 contains 16 residues. Deletions cut 5 bases from V and 8 bases from J, with 22 bases between. The CDR3 DNA reads as TGTGCCAGCAGCCTTCTTTTAGCGGCTGGGAGTCATGAGCAGTTCTTC. Translated: CASSLLLAAGSHEQFF.

V usage is TRBV6-1 and J usage is TRBJ2-7; 12 positions agree with TRBD2. Germline CDR1 MNHNS, CDR2 SASEGT. The CDR3 has 16 amino acids. V trimming: 0 bases; J trimming: 3 bases; junction bases outside the gene matches: 3. The CDR3 loop reads CASSEALAGGVYEQYF. DNA of the CDR3: TGTGCCAGCAGTGAAGCCCTAGCGGGAGGGGTCTACGAGCAGTACTTC.

For the CDR3, the DNA is TGTGCCAGCACCGCGGGACAGGGTGGTCACAATGAGCAGTTCTTC. It specifies CASTAGQGGHNEQFF. The chain combines TRBV6-5 with TRBJ2-1; 9 bases align to TRBD1. Unmatched junction bases numbered 9, after V lost 7 bases and J lost 5 bases. Looked up from germline, CDR1 is MNHEY and CDR2 is SVGAGI. This CDR3 has 15 residues.

This sequence joins TRBV2 and TRBJ1-4, with 8 bases aligning to TRBD1. Germline CDR1 and CDR2: SNHLY and FYNNEI. V lost 1 base to trimming and J lost 7 bases; unmatched junction nucleotides: 8. This CDR3 has 16 residues. The CDR3 DNA reads TGTGCCAGCAGTGAAGGGACAGGGACGGCGGGTGAAAAACTGTTTTTT. Amino acid sequence: CASSEGTGTAGEKLFF.

V is TRBV10-2 and J is TRBJ1-5; possible D gene TRBD1, 6 bases. The V end lost 8 bases, the J end lost 4 bases, and 15 bases lay between the germline ends. Germline V lookup: CDR1 WSHSY, CDR2 SAAADI. The CDR3 consists of 14 residues. CDR3 nucleotides: TGCGCCAGCCGAGGGGGGGGCTTGAATCAGCCCCAGCATTTT. It specifies CASRGGGLNQPQHF.

The chain has TRBV7-2 and TRBJ2-2; TRBD2 aligns across 7 bases. The junction had 5 bases not matched to a gene; V was cut back by 2 bases and J by 2 bases. The CDR3 totals 16 residues. Germline values: CDR1 SGHTA, CDR2 FQGNSA. The CDR3 spells CASSLRWGGNTGELFF. CDR3 coding DNA: TGTGCCAGCAGCTTACGGTGGGGGGGTAACACCGGGGAGCTGTTTTTT.

This rearrangement joins TRBV6-5 to TRBJ2-7; TRBD1 aligns across 10 bases. Germline assignment: CDR1 MNHEY and CDR2 SVGAGI. Trimming cost V 6 bases and J 3 bases; bases outside gene matches: 5. This CDR3 is built from 14 residues. The CDR3 nucleotides are TGTGCCAGCAGCCGGGACAGGGGTGACTACGAGCAGTACTTC. Its translation is CASSRDRGDYEQYF.

This chain connects TRBV2 to TRBJ1-6, with D perhaps matching TRBD1 (6 bases). Germline CDR1 is SNHLY and CDR2 is FYNNEI. Trimming left V 7 bases short and J 7 bases short, with 11 bases between. The CDR3 extends over 13 amino acids. This CDR3 reads CASTGGINSPLHF. The CDR3 bases are TGTGCCAGCACGGGGGGCATAAATTCACCCCTCCACTTT.

In DNA, the CDR3 is TGTGCCAGCAGCGTAGATCCACTAGCCGGCGAGCAGTACTTC. It encodes CASSVDPLAGEQYF. The gene calls are TRBV9 and TRBJ2-7, with D possibly matching TRBD2 (6 bases). This CDR3 spans 14 amino acids. The V end was cut by 0 bases, the J end by 6 bases, with 13 bases between. Germline-derived CDR1 and CDR2 are SGDLS and YYNGEE.

This chain joins TRBV3-1 (or the pseudogene TRBV3-2) and TRBJ2-1; D possibly corresponds to TRBD2 (5 bases). The V gene lost 5 bases and the J gene lost 13 bases, with 15 bases spanning the gap. Per germline, CDR1 LGHDT and CDR2 YNNKEL (reference sequence). This CDR3 has 12 amino acids. CDR3 loop: CASSLPRARQFF. The CDR3 DNA sequence: TGTGCCAGCAGCTTGCCGAGGGCACGCCAGTTCTTC.

This clone was counted a single time. The chain has TRBV5-8 and TRBJ2-7; TRBD2 is a possible D gene (5 bases). V was cut by 1 base and J by 0 bases, with 11 bases left in between. Germline V gene lookup returns CDR1 SGHTS and CDR2 YDEGEE. The CDR3 covers 15 residues. The CDR3: CASSLSGAVSYEQYF. The CDR3 DNA sequence: TGTGCCAGCAGCTTGTCTGGAGCGGTCTCCTACGAGCAGTACTTC.

The chain recombines TRBV6-6 with TRBJ1-2; TRBD1 matches at 8 bases. J was trimmed by 8 bases and V by 6 bases; bases with no gene match: 11. The CDR3 loop spans 14 amino acids. Germline CDR1 MNHNY, CDR2 SVGAGI (reference sequence). CDR3 DNA sequence: TGTGCCAGCAGAGCCGACAGGGGTTTAGAGGGCTACACCTTC. Its translation is CASRADRGLEGYTF.

The sample holds one count of this clone. This chain uses TRBV24-1 with TRBJ1-1; no reliable D call. This CDR3 has 13 amino acids. Trimming cost V 7 bases and J 0 bases, with 8 bases left between them. The germline V gene encodes CDR1 KGHDR and CDR2 SFDVKD. The CDR3 region is CATRAGLNTEAFF. CDR3 bases: TGTGCCACCAGGGCAGGCTTGAACACTGAAGCTTTCTTT.